This T cell receptor beta chain emerged from a study of T-cell memory formation after mild COVID-19. Findings and caveats of the study: The study found balanced CD4/CD8 in clones contracting day 15 to 85 and a CD4+ lean in later expanders. Among clones peaking at day 37 in the second wave, SARS-CoV-2 specificity remained unconfirmed.

V shed 6 bases, J shed 4 bases, and the junction held 8 bases outside the gene matches. Per germline, CDR1 SQVTM and CDR2 ANQGSEA. This CDR3 contains 14 residues. Concerning this clonotype itself: Its matching antigen is unknown.

TCRdb re-called the 5' RACE reads through MiXCR, storing one row per CDR3 protein. The sample includes 140,000 to 150,000 distinct CDR3 sequences, 15% to 20% of them seen just once. This sequence originates from an adult woman who had mild COVID-19 (a few samples of this study predate the infection). Cell type and time point are not known. The chain uses TRBV29-1 and TRBJ1-4; TRBD1 agrees at 7 bases. The sample consisted of PBMCs or a T cell subset sorted from them (not recorded which). The CDR3 nucleotides read TGCAGCGTCGCCGGGACAGCGAATAATGAAAAACTGTTTTTT. It codes for CSVAGTANNEKLFF.